One sample yielded the 20 T cell receptor beta chains listed below, sequenced in a study of cytomegalovirus exposure and HLA in healthy donors. It was with 60 Vbeta and 13 Jbeta primers that the PCR ran. Sequenced by immunoSEQ multiplex PCR; TCRdb stores in-frame clones only, minus some. Of 150,000 to 200,000 clones in the sample, around four fifths were seen once. The sample consisted of PBMCs. These receptors all come from a young man in good health and CMV-seropositive.

The gene calls are TRBV28 and TRBJ1-1; no definite D call. V was trimmed by 4 bases and J by 5 bases, leaving 14 bases between them. The CDR3 has 14 residues. Per the germline V gene, CDR1 is MDHEN and CDR2 is SYDVKM. The CDR3 DNA reads as TGTGCCAGCAGTTCCCCCATTCAATTGACTGAAGCTTTCTTT. Amino acids: CASSSPIQLTEAFF. Full variable domain (rest looked up from reference TRBV28 and TRBJ1-1): DVKVTQSSRYLVKRTGEKVFLECVQDMDHENMFWYRQDPGLGLRLIYFSYDVKMKEKGDIPEGYSVSREKKERFSLILESASTNQTSMYLCASSSPIQLTEAFFGQGTRLTVV.

The chain carries TRBV11-2 and TRBJ2-5; no definite D call. The V gene lost 1 base and the J gene lost 5 bases, with 8 bases spanning the gap. The length of the CDR3 is 13 residues. CDR1 SGHAT and CDR2 FQNNGV come from the germline V gene. The CDR3 reads CASSLVARETQYF. Written as DNA, the CDR3 is TGTGCCAGCAGCTTAGTTGCGAGGGAGACCCAGTACTTC.

This clone was observed a handful of times. The chain joins TRBV28 to TRBJ2-3; 7 positions agree with TRBD1. The junction had 6 bases not matched to a gene; V was cut back by 5 bases and J by 1 base. CDR3 length equals 15 residues. Looked up from germline, CDR1 is MDHEN and CDR2 is SYDVKM. CDR3 region: CASSLGQTRTDTQYF. DNA for the CDR3: TGTGCCAGCAGTCTGGGACAGACTCGCACAGATACGCAGTATTTT.

The gene calls are TRBV7-2 and TRBJ2-7; TRBD2 is a possible D gene (5 bases). Germline V gene lookup returns CDR1 SGHTA and CDR2 FQGNSA. The CDR3 loop spans 15 amino acids. Trimming pared 0 bases from V and 2 bases from J, leaving 11 bases between. The DNA of the CDR3 is TGTGCCAGCAGCTTAGCGGGAGTAACCACCTACGAGCAGTACTTC. Encoded protein: CASSLAGVTTYEQYF.

To note about this clone: Here the CDR3 omits its conserved ending phenylalanine or tryptophan, so a read error is the likely source. V gene TRBV6-1 combines with J gene TRBJ1-6; D gene uncertain. The CDR3 is made up of 13 amino acids. Trimming shortened V by 2 bases and J by 7 bases, and 6 bases separated the two germline ends. CDR1 MNHNS and CDR2 SASEGT come from the germline V gene. The CDR3 nucleotides are TGTGCCAGCAGTGAACTGACAAATTCACCCCTCCACCTT. This encodes CASSELTNSPLHL.

This clone was observed a handful of times. The chain couples TRBV11-2 to TRBJ1-4; possible D gene TRBD1, 6 bases. The length of the CDR3 is 14 residues. Trimming cost V 0 bases and J 6 bases, with 8 bases left between them. Germline V gene sequence: CDR1 SGHAT, CDR2 FQNNGV. CDR3 DNA sequence: TGTGCCAGCAGCTTAGAAGGGGGGGATGAAAAACTGTTTTTT. Translated, it gives CASSLEGGDEKLFF.

The chain joins TRBV28 to TRBJ2-5; a possible D gene is TRBD2 (6 bases). CDR1 and CDR2 from the germline V gene are MDHEN and SYDVKM. V was shortened by 7 bases and J by 5 bases, with 17 bases between the two germline ends. The CDR3 has 14 residues. As DNA, the CDR3 is TGTGCCAGCACCTTAGGCGGGGTGATGGAGACCCAGTACTTC. Translating it yields CASTLGGVMETQYF.

This chain links TRBV6-1 with TRBJ2-1; TRBD2 agrees at 7 bases. Germline loops: CDR1 MNHNS, CDR2 SASEGT. This CDR3 is built from 14 residues. J was trimmed by 8 bases and V by 4 bases; bases with no gene match: 8. The CDR3 DNA reads TGTGCCAGCAGTGTACGTGGGAGGGACTATGAGCAGTTCTTC. Translated: CASSVRGRDYEQFF.

This clone has only one observation. This chain connects TRBV18 to TRBJ2-2; perhaps TRBD1 as D (5 bases). Trimming pared 4 bases from V and 4 bases from J, leaving 10 bases between. This CDR3 has 14 amino acids. CDR1 and CDR2 (germline): KGHSH, LQKENI. DNA for the CDR3: TGTGCCAGCTCACTTTCAGACAGCACCGGGGAGCTGTTTTTT. Translated, it gives CASSLSDSTGELFF.

The genes are TRBV29-1 and TRBJ1-1; D call uncertain. This CDR3 comprises 11 residues. The germline V gene encodes CDR1 SQVTM and CDR2 ANQGSEA. The V and J ends lost 6 bases and 1 base respectively, with 6 bases between them. The CDR3 bases are TGCAGCGTCGAGCGGAACACTGAAGCTTTCTTT. This codes for CSVERNTEAFF.

V and J are TRBV2 and TRBJ2-7, with 7 bases identical to TRBD1. The length of the CDR3 is 18 residues. The germline V gene encodes CDR1 SNHLY and CDR2 FYNNEI. J lost 1 base, V lost 5 bases, and 17 bases had no gene match. The CDR3 protein is CASSPQEFWTGGSYEQYF. For the CDR3, the DNA is TGTGCCAGCAGTCCCCAGGAATTCTGGACAGGCGGGTCCTACGAGCAGTACTTC.

This chain connects TRBV5-6 to TRBJ2-7, with 8 nucleotides matching TRBD1. The CDR3 is 14 residues long. In germline, CDR1 is SGHDT, CDR2 YYEEEE. V gave up 2 bases and J gave up 5 bases; unmatched junction bases: 6. This CDR3 reads CASSLGQGIDEQYF. DNA for the CDR3: TGTGCCAGCAGCTTAGGACAGGGTATCGACGAGCAGTACTTC.

The rearrangement links TRBV4-3 to TRBJ1-1; the D gene is possibly TRBD1 (5 bases). Trimming shortened V by 1 base and J by 4 bases, and 10 bases separated the two germline ends. CDR1 LGHNA and CDR2 YSLEER come from the germline V gene. There are 14 residues in the CDR3. The CDR3 loop is CASSQGGVSTEAFF. In DNA form, the CDR3 reads TGCGCCAGCAGCCAAGGGGGGGTTAGCACTGAAGCTTTCTTT.

The chain couples TRBV6-5 to TRBJ1-4; tentatively, D is TRBD1 (6 bases). Germline values: CDR1 MNHEY, CDR2 SVGAGI. The CDR3 runs to 15 residues. Trimming stripped 6 bases from V and 0 bases from J, with 11 bases between. The CDR3 coding sequence is TGTGCCAGCAGGTCGGGACAAGCAACTAATGAAAAACTGTTTTTT. Encoded protein: CASRSGQATNEKLFF.

The gene calls are TRBV7-2 and TRBJ2-3; 11 bases are shared with TRBD1. Per germline, CDR1 SGHTA and CDR2 FQGNSA. Trimming at V came to 5 bases and at J to 4 bases, leaving 8 bases not matched to a gene. The CDR3 has 16 amino acids. The CDR3 DNA sequence: TGTGCCAGCAGCAAACAGGGGACAGGGGGTGCAGATACGCAGTATTTT. This gives the protein CASSKQGTGGADTQYF.

The chain links TRBV9 to TRBJ1-1, with D perhaps TRBD1 (5 bases). V was cut by 1 base and J by 3 bases, with 13 bases left in between. Germline V gene sequence: CDR1 SGDLS, CDR2 YYNGEE. The CDR3 sequence is 15 residues long. CDR3 loop: CASSVHGRGDTEAFF. CDR3 in DNA: TGTGCCAGCAGCGTACATGGACGGGGGGACACTGAAGCTTTCTTT.

The rearrangement links TRBV11-2 to TRBJ2-7; TRBD1 agrees at 9 bases. The germline V gene has CDR1 SGHAT and CDR2 FQNNGV. The CDR3 runs 15 residues. The junction had 3 bases not matched to a gene; V was cut back by 3 bases and J by 0 bases. The CDR3 is CASSFGTGSSYEQYF. CDR3 coding DNA: TGTGCCAGCAGCTTCGGGACAGGGAGCTCCTACGAGCAGTACTTC.

This clone was observed a few times. The V gene is TRBV4-1, the J gene TRBJ2-7; no firm D call. The CDR3 is 13 residues long. Trimming removed 4 bases from V and 3 bases from J, with 10 bases in between. From germline, CDR1 is MGHRA and CDR2 YSYEKL. CDR3 sequence: CASSRSTGYEQYF. The CDR3 nucleotides are TGCGCCAGCAGCCGCAGCACGGGCTACGAGCAGTACTTC.

This clone was detected a few times. V is TRBV4-2 and J is TRBJ1-1, with D hard to call. Per germline, CDR1 LGHNA and CDR2 YNFKEQ. This CDR3 has 12 residues. V lost 0 bases and J 6 bases, leaving 5 bases between the germline ends. CDR3 protein: CASSQDSAEAFF. In nucleotides, the CDR3 is TGTGCCAGCAGCCAAGATTCCGCTGAAGCTTTCTTT.

The V gene is TRBV18, the J gene TRBJ1-4; no definite D call. The germline V gene encodes CDR1 KGHSH and CDR2 LQKENI. The CDR3 is 14 amino acids. The V end was cut by 6 bases, the J end by 3 bases, with 11 bases between. For the CDR3, the DNA is TGTGCCAGCTCCCCGCTGAGGGCTAATGAAAAACTGTTTTTT. Its protein product is CASSPLRANEKLFF.